The 23 T cell receptor beta chains in this list originate from one sample, sequenced in a study of blood T cell repertoires in COVID-19 (dated by TCRdb to 2018 to 2021). The library was obtained by the immunoSEQ multiplex PCR assay. In its TCRdb copy, this immuneACCESS table keeps in-frame sequences only and misses some clones. Where compared with another copy, unresolved V genes explain less than half of these, and the others have no known cause. The sample has around 480,000 clones on record, 75% to 90% of them singletons. The ten largest make up 0.7% of the sample. Sequenced sample: PBMCs or T cells enriched from blood (not recorded which). The receptors shown here come from a woman aged 18-29 years who had recovered from COVID-19.

V and J are TRBV7-9 and TRBJ1-2; D is undetermined. The CDR3 has 16 residues. V was clipped by 2 bases and J by 8 bases, with 21 bases between them. Germline CDR1 reads SEHNR; CDR2 reads FQNEAQ (reference sequence). CDR3 DNA: TGTGCCAGCAGCTTAAACCCCGTCGGGGTCCGGGAGGGCTACACCTTC. Residues: CASSLNPVGVREGYTF.

The rearrangement uses TRBV5-1 and TRBJ1-2, with 7 bases matching TRBD1. Germline trimming cut 9 bases from V and 4 bases from J; bases unmatched to any gene: 12. The CDR3 sequence is 14 residues long. The V gene's germline CDR1 is SGHRS and CDR2 YFSETQ. CDR3 sequence (DNA): TGCGCCACCGGAGAGGGGGCGCTAGGCTATGGCTACACCTTC. Translated, it gives CATGEGALGYGYTF.

This clone is a singleton in its sample. This sequence joins TRBV27 and TRBJ2-7, with D perhaps matching TRBD2 (7 bases). CDR1 is MNHEY, CDR2 SMNVEV, per germline (reference sequence). This CDR3 comprises 15 residues. Trimming cost V 6 bases and J 5 bases, with 20 bases left between them. The DNA of the CDR3 is TGTGCCAGCAGCCCCTTCGAGGGGGGGGCCCACGAGCAGTACTTC. Encoded protein: CASSPFEGGAHEQYF.

The V and J genes are TRBV5-1 and TRBJ2-7; D possibly corresponds to TRBD2 (5 bases). Germline CDR1 SGHRS, CDR2 YFSETQ. The germline V and J ends were trimmed by 0 bases and 6 bases, with 10 bases remaining between them. CDR3 size: 13 residues. The CDR3 DNA reads as TGCGCCAGCAGCTTGGCGGAGGTCGGCGAGCAGTACTTC. It translates to CASSLAEVGEQYF.

The chain combines TRBV19 with TRBJ2-7, with 9 bases matching TRBD1. The length of the CDR3 is 13 residues. After removal of 5 bases from V and 9 bases from J, the junction contained 8 bases not matched to a gene. Germline V lookup: CDR1 LNHDA, CDR2 SQIVND (reference sequence). The CDR3 bases are TGTGCCAGTAGTCCCCAAACAGGGGGCACGCAGTACTTC. Amino acid sequence: CASSPQTGGTQYF.

This sequence joins TRBV7-3 and TRBJ2-2; tentative D call: TRBD2 (5 bases). The CDR3 spans 14 residues. Trimming stripped 1 base from V and 3 bases from J, with 6 bases between. CDR1 is SGHTA and CDR2 is FQGTGA in the germline V gene. CDR3 residues: CASSLMRDTGELFF. Here the CDR3 DNA reads TGTGCCAGCAGCTTAATGAGGGACACCGGGGAGCTGTTTTTT.

This clone has a single count. This chain uses TRBV12-1 with TRBJ1-5. TRBV12-1 counts as a pseudogene. The CDR3 has 14 residues. CDR3 coding DNA: TGTGCCAGCAGCTTTGGGCAGCGAGGTCAGCCCCAGCATTTT. Encoded protein: CASSFGQRGQPQHF.

The genes are TRBV6-5 and TRBJ1-2, with unresolved D. The CDR3 consists of 13 residues. V gave up 7 bases and J gave up 3 bases, with 12 bases separating them. The V gene's germline CDR1 is MNHEY and CDR2 SVGAGI. The CDR3 reads CASKRGRDYGYTF. In nucleotides, the CDR3 is TGTGCCAGCAAGAGAGGCCGCGACTATGGCTACACCTTC.

The CDR3, as DNA: TGTGCCTGGACGCGACAGGGGGGGACAGATACGCAGTATTTT. It encodes CAWTRQGGTDTQYF. The chain joins TRBV30 to TRBJ2-3; 9 positions match TRBD1. Germline V lookup: CDR1 GTSNPN, CDR2 SVGIG (reference sequence). V lost 4 bases and J lost 3; bases outside the gene matches: 5. The CDR3 spans 14 residues. Filled out from reference TRBV30 and TRBJ2-3, the complete variable domain reads SQTIHQWPATLVQPVGSPLSLECTVEGTSNPNLYWYRQAAGRGLQLLFYSVGIGQISSEVPQNLSASRPQDRQFILSSKKLLLSDSGFYLCAWTRQGGTDTQYFGPGTRLTVL.

This clone appeared once. This rearrangement joins TRBV11-2 to TRBJ2-7, with TRBD1 matching 7 bases. Germline V gives CDR1 SGHAT, CDR2 FQNNGV. This CDR3 region has 12 residues. V trimming: 5 bases; J trimming: 9 bases; junction bases outside the gene matches: 7. DNA for the CDR3: TGTGCCAGCAGCCCCGACCGGGACAGGCAGTACTTC. Encoded protein: CASSPDRDRQYF.

This rearrangement joins TRBV5-4 to TRBJ2-3; tentatively, D is TRBD1 (6 bases). Trimming removed 2 bases at V and 1 base at J, with 14 bases between. The CDR3 consists of 16 residues. Germline V gene data show CDR1 as SGHNT and CDR2 as YYREEE (reference sequence). The CDR3 here is CASSLQGSGGTDTQYF. In DNA form, the CDR3 reads TGTGCCAGCAGCTTACAGGGAAGCGGAGGCACAGATACGCAGTATTTT.

The chain joins TRBV2 to TRBJ1-4; D remains ambiguous. Germline lookup yields CDR1 SNHLY and CDR2 FYNNEI. The V and J ends lost 8 bases and 7 bases respectively, with 11 bases between them. The CDR3 runs to 12 residues. This CDR3 reads CASDREGEKLFF. The CDR3 nucleotides read TGTGCCAGCGACCGAGAGGGTGAAAAACTGTTTTTT.

This chain uses TRBV24-1 with TRBJ2-7, with a weak D call TRBD1 (6 bases). The germline gives CDR1 KGHDR, CDR2 SFDVKD. This CDR3 spans 14 amino acids. V lost 4 bases, J lost 2 bases, and 11 bases lay in between. CDR3 DNA: TGTGCCACCAGTGACCGGACAGCTACCTACGAGCAGTACTTC. This codes for CATSDRTATYEQYF.

V and J are TRBV2 and TRBJ1-4, with D possibly being TRBD1 (5 bases). V was cut by 7 bases and J by 13 bases, with 25 bases left in between. CDR1 is SNHLY and CDR2 is FYNNEI in the germline V gene. The CDR3 extends over 15 amino acids. This CDR3 reads CASTLDGASEGVLFF. CDR3 in DNA: TGTGCCAGCACTTTGGATGGGGCCAGTGAAGGGGTACTGTTTTTT.

This clone was seen once. This CDR3 reads CASSDDYSGNTIYF. The CDR3 DNA reads TGTGCCAGTAGCGACGACTACTCTGGAAACACCATATATTTT. The genes are TRBV19 and TRBJ1-3; no clear D gene. The CDR3 contains 14 residues. The germline V and J ends were trimmed by 6 bases and 0 bases, with 9 bases remaining between them. In germline, CDR1 is LNHDA, CDR2 SQIVND (reference sequence).

The chain carries TRBV5-1 and TRBJ2-3, with TRBD2 matching over 14 bases. The V segment lost 2 bases and the J segment 1 base; nucleotides outside the gene matches: 3. CDR1 and CDR2 (germline): SGHRS, YFSETQ. This CDR3 spans 17 amino acids. The CDR3 spells CASSFRLAGGRTDTQYF. The CDR3, as DNA: TGCGCCAGCAGCTTCAGACTAGCGGGGGGGCGCACAGATACGCAGTATTTT.

The chain has TRBV4-1 and TRBJ2-3; 10 bases agree with TRBD1. This CDR3 contains 15 residues. With V trimmed by 1 base and J by 3 bases, 1 base remained unmatched. From germline, CDR1 is MGHRA and CDR2 YSYEKL. CDR3 nucleotide sequence: TGCGCCAGCAGCCAAGGGGACAGGGGAACAGATACGCAGTATTTT. Its translation: CASSQGDRGTDTQYF.

The table lists this clone with a count of one. The V gene is TRBV15, the J gene TRBJ1-5; possible D gene TRBD1, 5 bases. Germline V gene sequence: CDR1 LNHNV, CDR2 YYDKDF (reference sequence). CDR3 length: 15 amino acids. V was shortened by 5 bases and J by 7 bases, with 18 bases between the two germline ends. The chain's CDR3 is CATSPLGGTHQPQHF. The DNA for the CDR3 is TGTGCCACCAGCCCCCTCGGGGGGACCCACCAGCCCCAGCATTTT.

The chain is built from TRBV28 and TRBJ1-2, with TRBD1 matching 7 bases. Germline V lookup: CDR1 MDHEN, CDR2 SYDVKM. Trimming removed 6 bases from V and 7 bases from J; junction bases left unmatched: 8. The CDR3 has 13 residues. As DNA, the CDR3 is TGTGCCAGCAGCCCTGACAGGGCGGGTGGCTACACCTTC. This codes for CASSPDRAGGYTF.

The CDR3 DNA follows: TGTGCCAGCAGTTTTCTTTGGGGGCCAAATAACTATGGCTACACCTTC. This codes for CASSFLWGPNNYGYTF. The chain couples TRBV27 to TRBJ1-2; tentative D call: TRBD1 (6 bases). V was pared by 3 bases and J by 1 base, with 15 bases between. The CDR3 totals 16 residues. Germline loops: CDR1 MNHEY, CDR2 SMNVEV (reference sequence).

This clone came up a few times. The chain combines TRBV7-9 with TRBJ2-7; TRBD1 aligns across 10 bases. Germline loops: CDR1 SEHNR, CDR2 FQNEAQ (reference sequence). V shed 7 bases, J shed 4 bases, and the junction held 10 bases outside the gene matches. This CDR3 has 15 amino acids. The CDR3, as DNA: TGTGCCAGCACCCTGCCGGGACAGGGGATATACGAGCAGTACTTC. Amino acid sequence: CASTLPGQGIYEQYF. Together with reference TRBV7-9 and TRBJ2-7, the CDR3 gives the full variable domain: DTGVSQNPRHKITKRGQNVTFRCDPISEHNRLYWYRQTLGQGPEFLTYFQNEAQLEKSRLLSDRFSAERPKGSFSTLEIQRTEQGDSAMYLCASTLPGQGIYEQYFGPGTRLTVT.

This clone was detected only once. The chain is built from TRBV3-1 (or the pseudogene TRBV3-2) and TRBJ1-6; D remains unclear. The germline CDR1 and CDR2 sequences are LGHDT and YNNKEL (reference sequence). Between the trimmed V and J ends, which lost 0 bases and 0 bases, there was a span of 12 bases. The CDR3 contains 18 residues. CDR3 sequence: CASSQELGGSSYNSPLHF. The CDR3 DNA is TGTGCCAGCAGCCAAGAGCTGGGAGGAAGCTCCTATAATTCACCCCTCCACTTT.

This clone was counted only a few times. The chain's CDR3 is CASSSTPSDSSNEKLFF. For the CDR3, the DNA is TGTGCCAGCTCAAGTACCCCATCGGACAGTTCTAATGAAAAACTGTTTTTT. V usage is TRBV18 and J usage is TRBJ1-4; TRBD1 is a possible D gene (6 bases). Deletions cut 5 bases from V and 3 bases from J, with 19 bases between. Germline V lookup: CDR1 KGHSH, CDR2 LQKENI. The CDR3 loop spans 17 amino acids.